This passage covers 30 T cell receptor beta chains from one sample sequenced in a study of CD8 T cells in Susac syndrome. cDNA came from roughly 0.5 to 1 ug RNA primed by random hexamers. One entry per CDR3 protein, called by TCRdb with MiXCR from the immunoSEQ multiplex PCR reads. Of some 50,000 distinct CDR3 sequences listed, over 90% were seen once; the top ten hold 0.75%. What was sequenced was CD8+ T cells from PBMCs. These receptor sequences come from a human donor with Susac syndrome.

This chain joins TRBV28 and TRBJ1-1; TRBD1 aligns across 9 bases. The length of the CDR3 is 14 residues. The ends lost 5 bases at V and 5 bases at J; junction bases unmatched: 6. Germline values: CDR1 MDHEN, CDR2 SYDVKM. CDR3 DNA: TGTGCCAGCAGTAAACAGGGGGCTCTGACTGAAGCTTTCTTT. It is translated as CASSKQGALTEAFF.

The table lists this clonotype with a count of one. V gene TRBV15 combines with J gene TRBJ1-5, with 11 bases aligning to TRBD1. The CDR3 consists of 14 residues. V lost 3 bases to trimming and J lost 5 bases; unmatched junction nucleotides: 0. Germline CDR1 LNHNV, CDR2 YYDKDF (reference sequence). The CDR3 spells CATSRDRGHQPQHF. In DNA, the CDR3 is TGTGCCACCAGCAGGGACAGGGGGCATCAGCCCCAGCATTTT. Together with reference TRBV15 and TRBJ1-5, the CDR3 gives the full variable domain: DAMVIQNPRYQVTQFGKPVTLSCSQTLNHNVMYWYQQKSSQAPKLLFHYYDKDFNNEADTPDNFQSRRPNTSFCFLDIRSPGLGDTAMYLCATSRDRGHQPQHFGDGTRLSIL.

V and J are TRBV9 and TRBJ1-6; 8 nucleotides line up with TRBD1. Germline V gives CDR1 SGDLS, CDR2 YYNGEE. CDR3 size: 13 residues. V was pared by 6 bases and J by 9 bases, with 5 bases of the junction left unmatched. The CDR3 is CASNTGGTSPLHF. The CDR3 DNA follows: TGTGCCAGCAACACAGGGGGGACTTCACCCCTCCACTTT.

The chain employs TRBV13 and TRBJ2-2; TRBD1 might be the D (5 bases). The length of the CDR3 is 12 residues. Germline CDR1 and CDR2: PRHDT and FYEKMQ (reference sequence). The ends were cut back, 6 bases at V and 7 bases at J, with 9 bases in the middle. For the CDR3, the DNA is TGTGCCAGCAGTCCAGGGTTCGGGGAGCTGTTTTTT. Its translation: CASSPGFGELFF.

The chain has TRBV7-9 and TRBJ2-5; 12 bases map to TRBD2. Looked up from germline, CDR1 is SEHNR and CDR2 is FQNEAQ (reference sequence). With 2 bases clipped from V and 5 bases from J, the junction kept 6 bases outside the gene matches. The CDR3 sequence is 16 residues long. The CDR3 DNA reads TGTGCCAGCAGCTTAAGGCTAGCGGGGGGGCTCGAGACCCAGTACTTC. It codes for CASSLRLAGGLETQYF.

This clonotype is a singleton in its sample. The chain joins TRBV5-1 to TRBJ2-5; the D call may be TRBD1 or TRBD2 (5 bases each). The ends were cut back, 0 bases at V and 4 bases at J, with 7 bases in the middle. The CDR3 is 13 amino acids. The V gene's germline CDR1 is SGHRS and CDR2 YFSETQ. The CDR3 here is CASSLGGGETQYF. As DNA, the CDR3 is TGCGCCAGCAGCTTGGGTGGGGGAGAGACCCAGTACTTC. Full variable domain (outside the CDR3, taken from reference TRBV5-1 and TRBJ2-5): KAGVTQTPRYLIKTRGQQVTLSCSPISGHRSVSWYQQTPGQGLQFLFEYFSETQRNKGNFPGRFSGRQFSNSRSEMNVSTLELGDSALYLCASSLGGGETQYFGPGTRLLVL.

The J gene is TRBJ1-1, the V gene TRBV5-4; D is uncertain. The V end was cut by 4 bases, the J end by 0 bases, with 13 bases between. Germline V gives CDR1 SGHNT, CDR2 YYREEE (reference sequence). CDR3 length equals 15 residues. The CDR3 nucleotides read TGTGCCAGCAGCCACGCCCCACGGCTGAACACTGAAGCTTTCTTT. As protein: CASSHAPRLNTEAFF.

The J gene is TRBJ2-3, the V gene TRBV28; D assignment may be TRBD1 or TRBD2 (5 bases each). Germline V gene sequence: CDR1 MDHEN, CDR2 SYDVKM. The CDR3 consists of 12 residues. Trimming pared 5 bases from V and 5 bases from J, leaving 8 bases between. DNA for the CDR3: TGTGCCAGCAGTATGAGGGGAGATACGCAGTATTTT. This gives the protein CASSMRGDTQYF.

This clonotype was recorded only once. The V call is TRBV4-1, the J call TRBJ2-1; TRBD2 agrees at 12 bases. The germline CDR1 and CDR2 sequences are MGHRA and YSYEKL. V dropped 0 bases and J dropped 9; count of bases not matched to a gene: 9. CDR3 length equals 17 residues. CDR3 in amino acids: CASSQDTRTSGDIEQFF. The CDR3 nucleotides are TGCGCCAGCAGCCAAGATACTCGGACTAGCGGGGATATTGAGCAGTTCTTC.

The chain employs TRBV30 and TRBJ1-1; 7 bases agree with TRBD1. The CDR3 spans 11 residues. Germline assignment: CDR1 GTSNPN and CDR2 SVGIG (reference sequence). The V and J ends lost 6 bases and 6 bases, in that order; junction bases with no gene match: 4. The CDR3 loop is CACHGTAEAFF. The CDR3 nucleotides are TGTGCCTGCCACGGGACAGCTGAAGCTTTCTTT.

This clonotype appeared once. The V and J genes are TRBV18 and TRBJ2-5; D remains ambiguous. Germline V gene lookup returns CDR1 KGHSH and CDR2 LQKENI. There are 12 residues in the CDR3. Trimming took 3 bases from V and 5 from J, leaving 7 bases between them. The CDR3 bases are TGTGCCAGCTCACCCCCGGTCGAGACCCAGTACTTC. It yields the protein CASSPPVETQYF.

This chain uses TRBV25-1 with TRBJ2-1; 13 bases match TRBD2. V was pared by 3 bases and J by 0 bases, with 11 bases of the junction left unmatched. Germline V lookup: CDR1 MGHDK, CDR2 SYGVNS. CDR3 size: 20 residues. CDR3 sequence reads: CASSDPGLAGPHVSYNEQFF. In nucleotides, the CDR3 is TGTGCCAGCAGTGACCCGGGACTAGCGGGGCCCCACGTCTCCTACAATGAGCAGTTCTTC.

The rearrangement uses TRBV7-3 and TRBJ1-1, with D possibly being TRBD1 (5 bases). Trimming shortened V by 3 bases and J by 2 bases, and 10 bases separated the two germline ends. Germline V gene data show CDR1 as SGHTA and CDR2 as FQGTGA. The CDR3 loop spans 14 amino acids. CDR3: CASSFRDPNTEAFF. The CDR3 DNA is TGTGCCAGCAGCTTCCGGGACCCTAACACTGAAGCTTTCTTT. Complete variable domain (other parts from reference TRBV7-3 and TRBJ1-1): GAGVSQTPSNKVTEKGKYVELRCDPISGHTALYWYRQSLGQGPEFLIYFQGTGAADDSGLPNDRFFAVRPEGSVSTLKIQRTERGDSAVYLCASSFRDPNTEAFFGQGTRLTVV.

The chain combines TRBV28 with TRBJ2-7; D is undetermined. Germline V gives CDR1 MDHEN, CDR2 SYDVKM. Trimming removed 8 bases at V and 3 bases at J, with 20 bases between. CDR3 length equals 15 residues. CDR3 in amino acids: CASSSPRKSLYEQYF. The CDR3 coding sequence is TGTGCCAGCTCTTCCCCCCGGAAGTCCCTCTACGAGCAGTACTTC.

This chain links TRBV20-1 with TRBJ1-2, with D perhaps TRBD1 (6 bases). The CDR3 totals 15 residues. Per germline, CDR1 DFQATT and CDR2 SNEGSKA (reference sequence). V lost 7 bases and J 2 bases, leaving 20 bases between the germline ends. The CDR3 region has the DNA TGCAGTGTCACTGCCACACAGGGCAGGAACTATGGCTACACCTTC. The encoded protein is CSVTATQGRNYGYTF.

This clonotype occurred once. The chain has TRBV29-1 and TRBJ2-3; 10 bases agree with TRBD2. The germline gives CDR1 SQVTM, CDR2 ANQGSEA. V dropped 3 bases and J dropped 5; count of bases not matched to a gene: 8. This CDR3 has 15 residues. The CDR3 loop is CSVESSGGEGDTQYF. For the CDR3, the DNA is TGCAGCGTTGAGTCCAGCGGGGGGGAAGGAGATACGCAGTATTTT.

This chain joins TRBV7-2 and TRBJ2-5, with 14 bases that match TRBD2. This CDR3 is built from 15 residues. Per the germline V gene, CDR1 is SGHTA and CDR2 is FQGNSA. Trimming removed 8 bases from V and 7 bases from J; junction bases left unmatched: 9. CDR3 bases: TGTGCCAGCCTCGGACTAGCGGGGGGCGTAGGGACCCAGTACTTC. Protein sequence: CASLGLAGGVGTQYF.

The CDR3 nucleotides are TGTGCCAGCAGTTTAGGAGCGTATGGCTACACCTTC. It encodes CASSLGAYGYTF. The chain employs TRBV28 and TRBJ1-2; no clear D. Trimming cost V 2 bases and J 5 bases, with 6 bases left between them. CDR1 MDHEN and CDR2 SYDVKM come from the germline V gene. This CDR3 contains 12 residues.

The rearrangement links TRBV9 to TRBJ2-1; tentatively, D is TRBD1 (6 bases). Germline V lookup: CDR1 SGDLS, CDR2 YYNGEE. This CDR3 has 14 residues. V lost 3 bases and J 5 bases, leaving 12 bases between the germline ends. The CDR3 sequence is CASSGSTGDNEQFF. CDR3 DNA: TGTGCCAGCAGCGGATCGACAGGAGACAATGAGCAGTTCTTC. Filled out from reference TRBV9 and TRBJ2-1, the complete variable domain reads DSGVTQTPKHLITATGQRVTLRCSPRSGDLSVYWYQQSLDQGLQFLIQYYNGEERAKGNILERFSAQQFPDLHSELNLSSLELGDSALYFCASSGSTGDNEQFFGPGTRLTVL.

This clonotype is a singleton in its sample. V is TRBV4-1 and J is TRBJ2-6; D uncertain. Germline loops: CDR1 MGHRA, CDR2 YSYEKL. The ends were cut back, 0 bases at V and 0 bases at J, with 12 bases in the middle. The CDR3 has 18 amino acids. CDR3 sequence reads: CASSQDWAASSGANVLTF. DNA of the CDR3: TGCGCCAGCAGCCAAGATTGGGCAGCAAGCTCTGGGGCCAACGTCCTGACTTTC.

V and J are TRBV30 and TRBJ1-5; D may be TRBD1 (6 bases). The germline V gene encodes CDR1 GTSNPN and CDR2 SVGIG (reference sequence). The CDR3 has 12 amino acids. Trimming took 4 bases from V and 7 from J, leaving 11 bases between them. DNA for the CDR3: TGTGCCTGGAACGAAGGGGGGCAGCCCCAGCATTTT. The encoded protein is CAWNEGGQPQHF.

This chain links TRBV12-3 or TRBV12-4 with TRBJ2-1; D not resolved. With 4 bases removed from V and 5 bases from J, the gap between germline ends came to 9 bases. The CDR3 spans 13 residues. CDR3 DNA sequence: TGTGCCAGCAGTTCAACCGACCACAATGAGCAGTTCTTC. Translated, it gives CASSSTDHNEQFF.

This chain uses TRBV4-1 with TRBJ2-7, with D maybe TRBD2 (5 bases). The V gene's germline CDR1 is MGHRA and CDR2 YSYEKL. The CDR3 consists of 13 residues. Trimming cost V 11 bases and J 7 bases, with 21 bases left between them. In nucleotides, the CDR3 is TGCGCCTTTAGCGTGGAACCGGGCGGGGAGCAGTACTTC. Protein: CAFSVEPGGEQYF.

This chain connects TRBV5-1 to TRBJ2-3, with D uncertain. The germline V gene encodes CDR1 SGHRS and CDR2 YFSETQ. V lost 3 bases and J 0 bases, leaving 5 bases between the germline ends. The CDR3 length is 13 residues. This CDR3 is CASSSDSTDTQYF. CDR3 DNA: TGCGCCAGCAGCTCCGACAGCACAGATACGCAGTATTTT.

The table lists this clonotype with a count of one. The gene calls are TRBV2 and TRBJ2-1; 15 bases fit TRBD2. The CDR3 spans 13 residues. In germline, CDR1 is SNHLY, CDR2 FYNNEI. Losses at the gene ends were 8 bases for V and 9 bases for J; bases not matched to a gene: 2. The CDR3 nucleotides are TGTGCCAGCGGACTAGCGGGGGGGCGTGAGCAGTTCTTC. It translates to CASGLAGGREQFF.

This chain joins TRBV4-2 and TRBJ1-6, with 9 bases that match TRBD1. From germline, CDR1 is LGHNA and CDR2 YNFKEQ. Trimming removed 6 bases from V and 7 bases from J; junction bases left unmatched: 10. The CDR3 runs 16 residues. The CDR3 DNA follows: TGTGCCAGCAGTCGACCCGAGACAGGGGGAAATTCACCCCTCCACTTT. The encoded protein is CASSRPETGGNSPLHF.

Written as DNA, the CDR3 is TGTGCCAGCAGTTTACATGACACCGGGGAGCTGTTTTTT. Its protein is CASSLHDTGELFF. V and J are TRBV12-3 or TRBV12-4 and TRBJ2-2; D unclear. CDR3 size: 13 residues. Trimming cost V 2 bases and J 3 bases, with 4 bases left between them.

V is TRBV20-1 and J is TRBJ2-7, with TRBD2 as a possible D gene (5 bases). The CDR3 contains 14 residues. V shed 4 bases and J shed 2 bases, with 15 bases lying between them. The germline V gene has CDR1 DFQATT and CDR2 SNEGSKA (reference sequence). The CDR3 DNA reads TGCAGTGCTAAACCAGTGGAGGTAGCCTACGAGCAGTACTTC. This codes for CSAKPVEVAYEQYF.

The chain uses TRBV19 and TRBJ1-1; the D gene is possibly TRBD1 (5 bases). Germline assignment: CDR1 LNHDA and CDR2 SQIVND (reference sequence). Between the trimmed V and J ends, which lost 3 bases and 6 bases, there was a span of 14 bases. The CDR3 is made up of 14 amino acids. CDR3 sequence reads: CASSILWQGSEAFF. CDR3 nucleotide sequence: TGTGCCAGTAGTATTCTCTGGCAGGGTTCTGAAGCTTTCTTT.

The chain combines TRBV5-6 with TRBJ2-7; 9 bases agree with TRBD1. This CDR3 spans 13 amino acids. Germline V gene sequence: CDR1 SGHDT, CDR2 YYEEEE. The J segment lost 7 bases and the V segment lost 4 bases, leaving 6 bases of the junction unmatched. CDR3 region: CASSTGTGLEQYF. In nucleotides, the CDR3 is TGTGCCAGCAGCACCGGGACAGGGCTAGAGCAGTACTTC.